Listed here are 22 T cell receptor beta chains from one sample, sequenced in a study of identical twins. MiXCR, applied by TCRdb to the 5' RACE reads, yields one record per CDR3 protein. The sample includes about 150,000 distinct CDR3 sequences, 3.5% of them seen just once. Sequencing was carried out using memory T cells sorted from blood. These receptor sequences come from a young man in good health.

This clonotype was picked up many times. The chain employs TRBV4-2 and TRBJ2-7; 10 bases match TRBD2. The CDR3 contains 17 residues. The germline V gene has CDR1 LGHNA and CDR2 YNFKEQ. J was trimmed by 3 bases and V by 0 bases; bases with no gene match: 8. The CDR3 region is CASSQDRWTSGNYEQYV. The CDR3 coding sequence is TGTGCCAGCAGCCAAGATAGATGGACTAGCGGAAACTACGAGCAGTACGTC.

This clonotype was detected many times. This chain uses TRBV4-2 with TRBJ1-5, with 8 bases identical to TRBD1. V was pared by 3 bases and J by 1 base, with 8 bases of the junction left unmatched. The CDR3 has 17 amino acids. CDR1 LGHNA and CDR2 YNFKEQ come from the germline V gene. The CDR3 nucleotides read TGTGCCAGCAGCCACAATCCACAGGGGGAAAGCAATCAGCCCCAGCATTTT. It translates to CASSHNPQGESNQPQHF.

This clonotype was seen at least ten times. CDR3 residues: CASSKRARLELFF. DNA of the CDR3: TGTGCCAGCAGCAAAAGGGCGAGACTGGAGCTGTTTTTT. J is TRBJ2-2 and V is TRBV7-8; the D is unclear. The CDR3 spans 13 residues. The V gene's germline CDR1 is SGHVS and CDR2 FQNEAQ. The V and J ends lost 5 bases and 10 bases respectively, with 14 bases between them. The whole variable domain, filled in from reference TRBV7-8 and TRBJ2-2, reads GAGVSQSPRYKVAKRGQDVALRCDPISGHVSLFWYQQALGQGPEFLTYFQNEAQLDKSGLPSDRFFAERPEGSVSTLKIQRTQQEDSAVYLCASSKRARLELFFGEGSRLTVL.

Of note for this clonotype: A much larger clone lies one base from this, so it may be a read error. This chain joins TRBV7-3 and TRBJ2-7, with 11 bases that match TRBD1. The CDR3 length is 13 residues. V lost 3 bases to trimming and J lost 6 bases; unmatched junction nucleotides: 1. Looked up from germline, CDR1 is SGHTA and CDR2 is FQGTGA. The CDR3 here is CASSFGTGGEQYF. CDR3 in DNA: TGTGCCAGCAGCTTCGGGACAGGGGGCGAGCAGTACTTC.

Regarding this clonotype: A junction boundary mismatches the germline segment, possibly from a read error. CDR3 nucleotide sequence: TGTGCCAGCCCACCACGAAAGGGGGACATTCAGTACTTC. This gives the protein CASPPRKGDIQYF. This chain uses TRBV18 with TRBJ2-4, with a possible D match to TRBD1 (6 bases). CDR1 is KGHSH, CDR2 LQKENI, per germline. The CDR3 consists of 13 residues.

This clonotype was seen many times. The V and J genes are TRBV28 and TRBJ2-7; tentatively, D is TRBD1 (5 bases). The V gene lost 2 bases and the J gene lost 11 bases, with 16 bases spanning the gap. This CDR3 contains 13 residues. Germline values: CDR1 MDHEN, CDR2 SYDVKM. The CDR3 DNA reads TGTGCCAGCAGTTTAGGCGTGGAGCAGGACAAGTACTTC. Protein: CASSLGVEQDKYF.

This clonotype was seen ten or more times. The chain uses TRBV20-1 and TRBJ2-3, with D perhaps matching TRBD2 (6 bases). Looked up from germline, CDR1 is DFQATT and CDR2 is SNEGSKA (reference sequence). The length of the CDR3 is 13 residues. Trimming pared 6 bases from V and 4 bases from J, leaving 14 bases between. The chain's CDR3 is CSAREWGPDTQYF. The CDR3 DNA sequence: TGCAGTGCACGGGAGTGGGGCCCAGATACGCAGTATTTT.

This clonotype was found many times. CDR3 region: CASSREGSYEQYF. Here the CDR3 DNA reads TGCGCCAGCAGCCGGGAGGGTTCCTACGAGCAGTACTTC. V usage is TRBV5-1 and J usage is TRBJ2-7, with 8 bases aligning to TRBD2. V lost 4 bases to trimming and J lost 1 base; unmatched junction nucleotides: 1. Germline V gene data show CDR1 as SGHRS and CDR2 as YFSETQ. The CDR3 contains 13 residues.

In this sample, this clonotype turned up many times. The V and J genes are TRBV20-1 and TRBJ2-5; D remains unclear. The CDR3 runs to 13 residues. Per the germline V gene, CDR1 is DFQATT and CDR2 is SNEGSKA (reference sequence). Trimming pared 5 bases from V and 1 base from J, leaving 11 bases between. The CDR3, as DNA: TGCAGTGCTCCATTATTGGGCCAAGAGACCCAGTACTTC. This encodes CSAPLLGQETQYF.

This clonotype was recorded many times. The chain employs TRBV6-5 and TRBJ1-1; the D gene is possibly TRBD1 (6 bases). This CDR3 has 15 residues. Germline V gene sequence: CDR1 MNHEY, CDR2 SVGAGI. Trimming took 2 bases from V and 4 from J, leaving 14 bases between them. The DNA for the CDR3 is TGTGCCAGCAGTTACAGGGGGGGTTCGAGCACTGAAGCTTTCTTT. This encodes CASSYRGGSSTEAFF.

This clonotype was seen ten or more times. The rearrangement uses TRBV27 and TRBJ1-6; a possible D gene is TRBD1 (5 bases). V lost 2 bases, J lost 7 bases, and 9 bases lay in between. Germline loops: CDR1 MNHEY, CDR2 SMNVEV (reference sequence). There are 14 residues in the CDR3. The CDR3 sequence is CASSLQGKNSPLHF. The CDR3 region has the DNA TGTGCCAGCAGTTTACAGGGAAAGAATTCACCCCTCCACTTT.

This clonotype was seen at least ten times. This chain joins TRBV3-1 and TRBJ2-5; the D gene is possibly TRBD2 (7 bases). Germline loops: CDR1 LGHDT, CDR2 YNNKEL (reference sequence). V was trimmed by 8 bases and J by 4 bases, leaving 14 bases between them. This CDR3 contains 13 residues. CDR3 sequence (DNA): TGTGCCAGCGGACCCCGGGGGGCAGAGACCCAGTACTTC. Encoded protein: CASGPRGAETQYF.

This clonotype was recorded at least ten times. The rearrangement uses TRBV7-3 and TRBJ2-1, with D perhaps matching TRBD1 (6 bases). CDR3 length: 16 residues. Trimming stripped 0 bases from V and 8 bases from J, with 17 bases between. Germline V gene lookup returns CDR1 SGHTA and CDR2 FQGTGA. This chain's CDR3 is CASSLTLGALMDEQFF. The CDR3 DNA is TGTGCCAGCAGCTTAACGTTGGGGGCGCTTATGGATGAGCAGTTCTTC.

This clonotype occurred many times. The chain is built from TRBV7-9 and TRBJ2-6; no firm D call. This CDR3 spans 14 amino acids. Between the trimmed V and J ends, which lost 5 bases and 4 bases, there was a span of 9 bases. CDR1 is SEHNR and CDR2 is FQNEAQ in the germline V gene (reference sequence). The chain's CDR3 is CASSPSSGANVLTF. CDR3 nucleotide sequence: TGTGCCAGCAGCCCCTCGAGCGGGGCCAACGTCCTGACTTTC. Full variable domain (outside the CDR3, taken from reference TRBV7-9 and TRBJ2-6): DTGVSQNPRHKITKRGQNVTFRCDPISEHNRLYWYRQTLGQGPEFLTYFQNEAQLEKSRLLSDRFSAERPKGSFSTLEIQRTEQGDSAMYLCASSPSSGANVLTFGAGSRLTVL.

At least ten counts were recorded for this clonotype. The V call is TRBV5-8, the J call TRBJ1-5; tentative D call: TRBD1 (6 bases). CDR3 length: 15 residues. Germline CDR1 reads SGHTS; CDR2 reads YDEGEE. With 0 bases removed from V and 7 bases from J, the gap between germline ends came to 14 bases. CDR3 sequence: CASSLDQGIGQPQHF. The CDR3 nucleotides read TGTGCCAGCAGCTTGGACCAGGGGATAGGACAGCCCCAGCATTTT.

Ten or more counts support this clonotype. V is TRBV24-1 and J is TRBJ2-4, with D tentatively TRBD1 (6 bases). Germline CDR1 KGHDR, CDR2 SFDVKD. V lost 4 bases to trimming and J lost 1 base, with 22 bases between them. This CDR3 is built from 19 residues. CDR3 nucleotide sequence: TGTGCCACCAGTGACCCGACCCCACAGGGCCCTGGGGCCAAAAACATTCAGTACTTC. Translating it yields CATSDPTPQGPGAKNIQYF.

The table lists this clonotype with many counts. The CDR3 reads CASSLTSSYEQYF. CDR3 in DNA: TGTGCCAGCAGCTTAACGAGCTCCTACGAGCAGTACTTC. The chain carries TRBV7-8 and TRBJ2-7, with unresolved D. Germline V lookup: CDR1 SGHVS, CDR2 FQNEAQ. Trimming removed 2 bases from V and 0 bases from J, with 5 bases in between. This CDR3 has 13 amino acids.

This clonotype came up many times. The chain recombines TRBV12-3 or TRBV12-4 with TRBJ2-7; possibly TRBD2 for D (6 bases). The CDR3 runs to 16 residues. Deletions cut 3 bases from V and 3 bases from J, with 18 bases between. The CDR3 nucleotides are TGTGCCAGCAGTTTTCTTGGCGGGGCGAGACTCTACGAGCAGTACTTC. Its translation: CASSFLGGARLYEQYF.

This clonotype was seen many times. This chain joins TRBV7-9 and TRBJ1-1, with 7 bases identical to TRBD1. Germline CDR1 SEHNR, CDR2 FQNEAQ (reference sequence). Losses at the gene ends were 4 bases for V and 5 bases for J; bases not matched to a gene: 13. This CDR3 has 16 amino acids. For the CDR3, the DNA is TGTGCCAGCAGCTCCCATTCCGGGACAGTCTGGACTGAAGCTTTCTTT. It is translated as CASSSHSGTVWTEAFF.

This clonotype has ten or more counts. The J gene is TRBJ2-1, the V gene TRBV20-1, with TRBD2 matching 9 bases. The CDR3 spans 14 residues. Germline V lookup: CDR1 DFQATT, CDR2 SNEGSKA (reference sequence). J was trimmed by 7 bases and V by 5 bases; bases with no gene match: 9. CDR3 sequence: CSAEWAGGLNEQFF. The CDR3 nucleotides are TGCAGTGCTGAGTGGGCGGGAGGGTTGAATGAGCAGTTCTTC.

This clonotype was seen ten or more times. The chain recombines TRBV18 with TRBJ1-5, with TRBD1 identical over 8 bases. There are 15 residues in the CDR3. The germline CDR1 and CDR2 sequences are KGHSH and LQKENI. Unmatched junction bases numbered 5, after V lost 3 bases and J lost 4 bases. CDR3 loop: CASSPGRDRNQPQHF. The CDR3 bases are TGTGCCAGCTCACCGGGCCGGGACAGGAATCAGCCCCAGCATTTT. The whole variable domain, filled in from reference TRBV18 and TRBJ1-5, reads NAGVMQNPRHLVRRRGQEARLRCSPMKGHSHVYWYRQLPEEGLKFMVYLQKENIIDESGMPKERFSAEFPKEGPSILRIQQVVRGDSAAYFCASSPGRDRNQPQHFGDGTRLSIL.

At least ten counts were recorded for this clonotype. The chain combines TRBV5-4 with TRBJ2-1; D tentatively reads TRBD1 or TRBD2 (5 bases each). This CDR3 contains 15 residues. V lost 4 bases to trimming and J lost 6 bases, with 17 bases between them. Germline V gene data show CDR1 as SGHNT and CDR2 as YYREEE (reference sequence). CDR3 sequence (DNA): TGTGCCAGCAGCCAAAGGGACGGTAGATCCAATGAGCAGTTCTTC. Translation: CASSQRDGRSNEQFF.